This entry is about one T cell receptor beta chain. This clonotype was seen at least ten times. This receptor's antigen is unknown. No base quality values were provided; no much bigger clone lies one nucleotide off. This sample's time point label indicates: newly diagnosed GD, antithyroid drugs for less than 3 months. For both TCR sequencing and RNA sequencing, RNA was extracted from PBMCs in TRIzol. Graves' disease was diagnosed according to American Thyroid Association guidelines. Patients were recruited from an endocrinology department in Xi'an, China. Each patient gave approximately 10 milliliters of peripheral blood, collected in an EDTA anticoagulant tube. Ficoll Paque Plus density gradient separation was used to isolate PBMCs, and no further T cell sorting was performed. An Agilent 2100 Bioanalyzer and agarose gel were used to assess RNA quality, and a NanoDrop 2000 was used to measure RNA concentration.

This entry is derived from a study of regulatory T cells in long-lasting Graves disease (dated by TCRdb to the early 2020s). As for the study more broadly: In the newly diagnosed Graves' disease group, patients had been taking antithyroid drugs for less than 3 months. Peripheral blood TCR sequencing and RNA sequencing compared persistent Graves' disease patients with newly diagnosed Graves' disease patients. The study was conducted in China and was registered as a clinical trial. A total of roughly 35 samples underwent TCR sequencing: roughly 13 from persistent and around 20 from newly diagnosed Graves' disease patients.

Library creation used multiplex PCR. The data were produced on an Illumina HiSeq 4000. CDR3 regions were amplified by Arm-PCR with iRepertoire HTBI primers to construct TCR beta libraries. Gel purification was performed on PCR products prior to sequencing. Turning to the authors' computational methods: Gene usage analysis of CDR3 amino acid clonotypes used the approximately 56 TRBV and more than 13 TRBJ segments found across samples. COPE and FqMerger were used to merge filtered high-quality paired reads into contigs. Contigs were aligned with BLAST to IMGT TRBV, TRBD and TRBJ reference genes, and CDR3 was defined per IMGT. Highly expanded clones were defined as clonotypes with a frequency above 0.1%. Shannon entropy was used to measure repertoire diversity, and the Gini coefficient was used to measure V-J evenness. A clonotype was considered public if more than one individual shared it. The public reads were reprocessed in TCRdb via fastp at Q25 and MiXCR, keeping in-frame beta chains. Each record represents a unique CDR3 protein, reported with the most common genes and DNA among its rows. V and J calls and clone size were set by TCRdb, not the authors. Recorded for this sample are some 500,000 distinct CDR3 sequences; about 16% of them occurred a single time. The ten largest clones represent roughly 25% of the sample.

The CDR3 numbers 15 residues from cysteine through phenylalanine. CDR3 DNA only is kept here, 45 bases in frame from base 1. The germline V gene (reference sequence) specifies GTSNPN as CDR1 and SVGIG as CDR2. Here V drops 0 bases and J drops 3 bases, and the junction holds 7 bases not matched to any gene. Here is what the overall study found, with its caveats: Patients with persistent disease shared more public clonotypes (about 2,500) than newly diagnosed patients did (approximately 970). Sequencing and analysis were limited to the TCR beta chain. The authors acknowledged the small sample size as a limitation that may reduce accuracy. Persistent disease showed preferential use of TRBV28, TRBJ1-2 and TRBJ2-5, whereas newly diagnosed disease favored TRBV20-1 and TRBJ2-1. Persistent Graves' disease patients showed lower TCR Shannon entropy and fewer highly expanded clones than newly diagnosed patients, suggesting clonal expansion. The study examined only peripheral blood because the primary lesion, thyroid tissue, could not be accessed.

The same data also contributed to another study, on T cells in Graves' hyperthyroidism and ophthalmopathy. That second report states: Stable Graves' hyperthyroidism was defined as the absence of progression to ophthalmopathy over 18 months of follow-up. Hyperthyroidism patients were newly diagnosed, with disease duration under 2 months, and aged 18 to 65 years. Patients with uncontrolled infections, other autoimmune diseases, pregnancy or lactation were excluded. Diagnoses were based on clinical symptoms, serum thyroxine and TRAb, thyroid ultrasound and orbital computed tomography. A first-round RT-PCR of the TCR CDR3 used the HTBI primer set with the Qiagen OneStep RT-PCR kit. Most expanded thyroid clonotypes (frequency above 0.001) were also found in blood, which suggests that blood repertoires may mirror thyroid immune responses. In cross-validation, a model built on a 13 V-J signature told ophthalmopathy apart from stable hyperthyroidism with approximately 90% sensitivity and roughly 82% specificity, and in testing the same model reached 80%/75%. In validation, the model predicted progression to ophthalmopathy a median of approximately 6.3 months before onset, with 65% to 71% sensitivity and about 72% specificity. A discovery cohort of about a hundred patients, roughly 45 with Graves' ophthalmopathy and about 58 with stable Graves' hyperthyroidism, was used to find distinguishing TCR V-J signatures. Prospective prediction of ophthalmopathy was tested in an independent validation cohort consisting of under 20 hyperthyroidism patients and 15 or so patients who later progressed to ophthalmopathy. The roughly 91 discovery patients were randomly divided into training and test sets at a 7:3 ratio. In addition, the study compared T-cell repertoires in thyroid tissue and in blood from five to seven Graves' hyperthyroidism patients. After sampling, hyperthyroidism patients received methimazole starting at 30 mg daily, and ophthalmopathy patients received high-dose intravenous methylprednisolone. A second multiplex PCR round built the libraries, followed by size selection and purification. The libraries were sequenced on an Illumina HiSeq2000 using paired-end 100 bp reads. SOAPnuke was used to process the raw data, with reads discarded if the reads contained adapters or uncalled bases, had a mean Phred below 15, or lacked an exact constant-primer or identifier match. High-quality paired reads were merged with COPE v1.2.5, and unique nucleotide sequences were defined as clonotypes. MiTCR v1.1 was used to align the clonotypes against IMGT TRBV, TRBD and TRBJ reference segments. Only V-J combinations with frequency above 0.0001, covering roughly 99% of repertoires, were analysed. A TCS score was defined as the ratio of F50 (clonal expansion) to E x V (chaos), with BLOSUM62-based TCRdist applied between CDR3 peptides within each V-J. Welch's t-statistics and random forest reduced around 520 V-J features to around 14, which were used in a naive Bayes classifier (R e1071). Sample size was not statistically predetermined, and blinding of investigators to group allocation was not performed. The paper describes TCR Vbeta CDR3 sequencing of 135 peripheral blood samples, made up of 43 ophthalmopathy patients, around 78 hyperthyroidism patients and about 17 progressor patients.

The starting material was peripheral blood mononuclear cells (PBMCs), obtained at new diagnosis, from a patient treated with antithyroid drugs. The rearranged chain carries TRBV30 and TRBJ2-7; 8 bases in the middle match TRBD1. This TCR was recovered from a woman aged 40 to 65 with Graves disease. Donor details come from another sample of the same person, matched by shared clones. The CDR3 loop reads CAWSVTGGTHYEQYF. DNA sequence: TGTGCCTGGAGTGTCACAGGGGGGACCCACTACGAGCAGTACTTC.